This paragraph covers one TCR beta chain sequence. Trimming took off 3 bases at V and 0 bases at J, with 6 bases between the two ends. Germline CDR1 reads LNHDA; CDR2 reads SQIVND (reference sequence). The CDR3 runs 13 residues. These data belong to a study of T cells in Graves' hyperthyroidism and ophthalmopathy. The overall study: Peripheral blood was drawn at first diagnosis, prior to all treatment.

Using 9.5 to 10 ml of fresh peripheral blood, PBMCs were prepared. The investigators amplified TCR beta CDR3 regions from RNA transcripts. When the TCR CDR3 underwent first-round RT-PCR, the HTBI primer set was used. Each CDR3 protein gets one entry after TCRdb re-called the multiplex PCR reads with MiXCR. The sample yields fewer than 350,000 distinct CDR3 sequences, roughly 20% seen once. The sequencing input was blood. This receptor was obtained from a man aged 50 to 60 with Graves' ophthalmopathy. The chain carries TRBV19 and TRBJ2-7; D unresolved. The CDR3 protein is CASSIPPSYEQYF. Written as DNA, the CDR3 is TGTGCCAGTAGTATTCCACCCTCCTACGAGCAGTACTTC.